This T cell receptor (beta chain) originates from a study of blood T cells in healthy people across ages. The germline CDR1 and CDR2 sequences are SGHTA and FQGNSA. Trimming cost V 5 bases and J 8 bases; bases outside gene matches: 10. CDR3 size: 15 residues. In this sample, this clonotype turned up a few times. The authors ran a second PCR of 7 to 11 cycles using a sample-barcoded 5' primer and a J-beta primer mix. MiXCR, applied by TCRdb to the 5' RACE reads, yields one record per CDR3 protein. The sample shows 1,500,000 or so distinct CDR3 sequences, approximately 39% of them seen only once. Donors ranged from about 6 to 95 years old and were healthy Caucasians in Russia. Isolating PBMCs gave at least 6 million of these cells per sample.

This chain uses TRBV7-2 with TRBJ2-1; 9 positions agree with TRBD1. The clonotype comes from a woman aged 18-30 years in good health. What was sequenced was blood. The CDR3 is CASSKLRDRAHEQFF. As DNA, the CDR3 is TGTGCCAGCAGCAAGCTTCGGGACAGGGCCCATGAGCAGTTCTTC.